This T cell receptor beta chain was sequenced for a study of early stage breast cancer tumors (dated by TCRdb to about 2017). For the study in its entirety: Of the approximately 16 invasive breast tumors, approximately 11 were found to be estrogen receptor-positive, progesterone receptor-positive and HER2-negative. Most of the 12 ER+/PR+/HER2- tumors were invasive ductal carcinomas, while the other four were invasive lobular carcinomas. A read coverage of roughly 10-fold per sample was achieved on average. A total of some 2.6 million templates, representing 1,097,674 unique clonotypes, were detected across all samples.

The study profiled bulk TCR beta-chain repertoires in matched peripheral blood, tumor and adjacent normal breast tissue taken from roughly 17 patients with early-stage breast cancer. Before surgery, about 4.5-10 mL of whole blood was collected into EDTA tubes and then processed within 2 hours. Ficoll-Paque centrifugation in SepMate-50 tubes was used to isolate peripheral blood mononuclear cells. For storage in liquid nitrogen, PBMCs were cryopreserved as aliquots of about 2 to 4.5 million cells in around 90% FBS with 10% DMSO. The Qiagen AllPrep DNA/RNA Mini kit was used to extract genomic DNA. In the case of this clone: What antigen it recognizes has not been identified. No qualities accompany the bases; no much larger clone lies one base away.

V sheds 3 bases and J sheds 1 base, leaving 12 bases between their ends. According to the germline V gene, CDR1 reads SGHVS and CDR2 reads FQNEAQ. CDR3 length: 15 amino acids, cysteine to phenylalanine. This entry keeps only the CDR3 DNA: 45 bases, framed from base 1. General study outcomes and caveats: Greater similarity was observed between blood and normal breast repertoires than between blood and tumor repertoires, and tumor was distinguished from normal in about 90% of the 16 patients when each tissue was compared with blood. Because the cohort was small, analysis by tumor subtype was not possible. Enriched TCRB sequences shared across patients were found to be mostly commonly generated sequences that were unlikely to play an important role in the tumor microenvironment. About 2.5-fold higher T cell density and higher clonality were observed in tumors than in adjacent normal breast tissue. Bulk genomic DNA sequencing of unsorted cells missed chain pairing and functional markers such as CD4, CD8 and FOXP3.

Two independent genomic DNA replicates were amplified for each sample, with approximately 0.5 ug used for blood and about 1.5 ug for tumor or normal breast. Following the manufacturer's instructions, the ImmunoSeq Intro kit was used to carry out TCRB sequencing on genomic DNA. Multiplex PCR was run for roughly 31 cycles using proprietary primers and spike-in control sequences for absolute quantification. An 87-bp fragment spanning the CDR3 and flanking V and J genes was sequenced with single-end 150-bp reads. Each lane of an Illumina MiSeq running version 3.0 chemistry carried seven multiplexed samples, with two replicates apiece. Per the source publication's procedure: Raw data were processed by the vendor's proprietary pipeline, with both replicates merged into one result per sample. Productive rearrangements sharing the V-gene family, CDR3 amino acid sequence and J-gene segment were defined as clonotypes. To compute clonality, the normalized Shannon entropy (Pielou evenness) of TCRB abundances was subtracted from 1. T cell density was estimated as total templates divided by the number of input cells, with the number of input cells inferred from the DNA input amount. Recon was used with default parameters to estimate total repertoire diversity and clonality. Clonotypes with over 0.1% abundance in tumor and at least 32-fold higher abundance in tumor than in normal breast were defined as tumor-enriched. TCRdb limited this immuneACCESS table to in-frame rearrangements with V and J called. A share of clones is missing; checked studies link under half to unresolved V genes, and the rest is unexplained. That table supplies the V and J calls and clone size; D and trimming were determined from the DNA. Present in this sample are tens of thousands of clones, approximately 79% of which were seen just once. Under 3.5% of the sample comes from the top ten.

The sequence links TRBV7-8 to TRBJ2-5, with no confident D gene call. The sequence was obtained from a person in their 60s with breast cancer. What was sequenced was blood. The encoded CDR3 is CASSLKSLGQETQYF. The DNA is TGTGCCAGCAGCTTGAAAAGTCTTGGCCAAGAGACCCAGTACTTC.